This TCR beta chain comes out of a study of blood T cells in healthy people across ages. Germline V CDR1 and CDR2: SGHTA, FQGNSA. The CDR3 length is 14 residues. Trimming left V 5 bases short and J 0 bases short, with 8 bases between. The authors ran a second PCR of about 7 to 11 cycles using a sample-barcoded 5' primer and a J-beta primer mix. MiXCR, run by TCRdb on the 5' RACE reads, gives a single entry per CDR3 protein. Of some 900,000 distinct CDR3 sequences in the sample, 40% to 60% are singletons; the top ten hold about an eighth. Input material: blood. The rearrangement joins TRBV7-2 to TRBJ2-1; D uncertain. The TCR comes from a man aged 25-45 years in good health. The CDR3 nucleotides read TGTACCAGCAGCCTGAGGAGCTCCTACAATGAGCAGTTCTTC. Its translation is CTSSLRSSYNEQFF.